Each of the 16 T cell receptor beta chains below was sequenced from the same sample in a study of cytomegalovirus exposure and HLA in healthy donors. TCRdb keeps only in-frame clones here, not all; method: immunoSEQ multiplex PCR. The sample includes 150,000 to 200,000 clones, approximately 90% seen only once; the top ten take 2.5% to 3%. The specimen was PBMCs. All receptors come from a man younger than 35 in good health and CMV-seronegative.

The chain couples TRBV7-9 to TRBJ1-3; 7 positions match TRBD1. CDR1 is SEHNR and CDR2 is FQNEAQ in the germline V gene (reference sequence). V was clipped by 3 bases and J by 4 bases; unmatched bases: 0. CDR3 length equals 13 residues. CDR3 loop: CASSLGQGNTIYF. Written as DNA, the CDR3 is TGTGCCAGCAGCTTGGGACAGGGAAACACCATATATTTT. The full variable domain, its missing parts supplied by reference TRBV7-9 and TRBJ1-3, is DTGVSQNPRHKITKRGQNVTFRCDPISEHNRLYWYRQTLGQGPEFLTYFQNEAQLEKSRLLSDRFSAERPKGSFSTLEIQRTEQGDSAMYLCASSLGQGNTIYFGEGSWLTVV.

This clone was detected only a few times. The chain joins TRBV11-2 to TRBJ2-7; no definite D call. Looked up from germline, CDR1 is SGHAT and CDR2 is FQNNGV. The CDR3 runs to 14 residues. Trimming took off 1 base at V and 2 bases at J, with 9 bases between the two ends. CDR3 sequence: CASSLGGPAYEQYF. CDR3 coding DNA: TGTGCCAGCAGCTTAGGCGGCCCTGCCTACGAGCAGTACTTC.

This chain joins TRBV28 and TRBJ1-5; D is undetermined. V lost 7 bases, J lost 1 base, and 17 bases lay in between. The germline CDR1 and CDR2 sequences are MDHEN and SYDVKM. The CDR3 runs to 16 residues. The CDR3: CASKSLETGSNQPQHF. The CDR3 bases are TGTGCCAGCAAGTCCCTTGAAACCGGGAGCAATCAGCCCCAGCATTTT.

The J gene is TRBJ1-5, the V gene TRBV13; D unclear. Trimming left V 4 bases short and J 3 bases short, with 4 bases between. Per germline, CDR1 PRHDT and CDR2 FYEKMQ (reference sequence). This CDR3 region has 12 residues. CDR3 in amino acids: CASSSNNQPQHF. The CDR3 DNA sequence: TGTGCCAGCAGCTCCAACAATCAGCCCCAGCATTTT. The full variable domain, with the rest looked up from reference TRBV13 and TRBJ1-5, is AAGVIQSPRHLIKEKRETATLKCYPIPRHDTVYWYQQGPGQDPQFLISFYEKMQSDKGSIPDRFSAQQFSDYHSELNMSSLELGDSALYFCASSSNNQPQHFGDGTRLSIL.

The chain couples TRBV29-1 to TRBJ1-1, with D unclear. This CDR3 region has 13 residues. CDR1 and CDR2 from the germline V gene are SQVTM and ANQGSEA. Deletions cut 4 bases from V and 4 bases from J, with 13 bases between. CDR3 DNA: TGCAGCGTTGGGGAGCCCCTGTCCACTGAAGCTTTCTTT. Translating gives CSVGEPLSTEAFF.

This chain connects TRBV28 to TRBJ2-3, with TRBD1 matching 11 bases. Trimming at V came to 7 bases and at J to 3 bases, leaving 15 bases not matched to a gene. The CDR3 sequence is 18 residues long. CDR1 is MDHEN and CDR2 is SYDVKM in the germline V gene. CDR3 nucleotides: TGTGCCAGCATTCCAGGGACAGGGGGTATAGGTGAAACAGATACGCAGTATTTT. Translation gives CASIPGTGGIGETDTQYF.

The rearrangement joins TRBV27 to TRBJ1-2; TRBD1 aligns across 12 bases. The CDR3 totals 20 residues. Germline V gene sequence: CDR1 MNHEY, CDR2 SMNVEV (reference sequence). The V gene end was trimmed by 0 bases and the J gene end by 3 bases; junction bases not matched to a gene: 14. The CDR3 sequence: CASSLSYFSGTGGAYYGYTF. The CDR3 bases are TGTGCCAGCAGTTTATCGTATTTTTCCGGGACAGGGGGCGCCTACTATGGCTACACCTTC.

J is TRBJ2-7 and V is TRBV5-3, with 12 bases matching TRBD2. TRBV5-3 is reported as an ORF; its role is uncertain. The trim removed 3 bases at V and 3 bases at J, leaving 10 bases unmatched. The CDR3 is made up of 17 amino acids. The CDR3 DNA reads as TGTGCCAGAAGCTCAGGCCCAATACTAGCGGGGGGCTACGAGCAGTACTTC. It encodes CARSSGPILAGGYEQYF.

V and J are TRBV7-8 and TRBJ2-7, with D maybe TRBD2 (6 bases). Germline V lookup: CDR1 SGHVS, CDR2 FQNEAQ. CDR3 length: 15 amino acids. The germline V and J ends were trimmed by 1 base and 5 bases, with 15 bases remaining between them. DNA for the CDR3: TGTGCCAGCAGCTTAGATCTTTTAGGGAGGCACGAGCAGTACTTC. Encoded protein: CASSLDLLGRHEQYF.

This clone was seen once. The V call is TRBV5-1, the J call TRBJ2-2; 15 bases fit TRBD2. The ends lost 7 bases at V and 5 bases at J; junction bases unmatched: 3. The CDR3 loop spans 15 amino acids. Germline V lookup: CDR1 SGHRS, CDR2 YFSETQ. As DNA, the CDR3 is TGCGCCAGCGGGGGACTAGCGGGAGGAACCGGGGAGCTGTTTTTT. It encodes CASGGLAGGTGELFF.

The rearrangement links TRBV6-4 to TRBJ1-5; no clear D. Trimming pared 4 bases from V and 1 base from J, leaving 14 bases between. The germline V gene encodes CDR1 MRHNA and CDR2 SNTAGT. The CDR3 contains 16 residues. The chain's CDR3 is CASSGRTDESNQPQHF. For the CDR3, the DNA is TGTGCCAGCAGTGGCCGCACAGATGAAAGCAATCAGCCCCAGCATTTT.

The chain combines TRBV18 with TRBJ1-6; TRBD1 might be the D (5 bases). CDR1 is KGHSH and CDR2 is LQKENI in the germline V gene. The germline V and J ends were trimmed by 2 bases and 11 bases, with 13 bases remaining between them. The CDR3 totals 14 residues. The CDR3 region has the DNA TGTGCCAGCTCACCAGCCTTCAGGGAACCACCCCTCCACTTT. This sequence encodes CASSPAFREPPLHF.

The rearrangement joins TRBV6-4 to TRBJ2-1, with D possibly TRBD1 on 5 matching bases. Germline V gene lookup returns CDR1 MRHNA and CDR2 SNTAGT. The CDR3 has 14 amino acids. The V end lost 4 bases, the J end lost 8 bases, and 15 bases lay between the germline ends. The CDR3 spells CASSVRVPADEQFF. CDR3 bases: TGTGCCAGCAGTGTCAGGGTTCCGGCGGATGAGCAGTTCTTC.

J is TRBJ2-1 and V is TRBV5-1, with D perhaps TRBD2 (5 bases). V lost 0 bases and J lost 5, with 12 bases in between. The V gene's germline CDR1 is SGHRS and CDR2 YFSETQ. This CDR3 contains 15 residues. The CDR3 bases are TGCGCCAGCAGCTTGGGTAGCGTTAGAAACAATGAGCAGTTCTTC. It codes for CASSLGSVRNNEQFF.

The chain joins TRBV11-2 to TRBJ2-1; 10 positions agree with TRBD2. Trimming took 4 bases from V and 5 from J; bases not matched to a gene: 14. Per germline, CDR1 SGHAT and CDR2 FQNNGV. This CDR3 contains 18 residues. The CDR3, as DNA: TGTGCCAGCAGCTCCACAAAGAGACTAGCGGGCTGGGACAATGAGCAGTTCTTC. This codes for CASSSTKRLAGWDNEQFF.

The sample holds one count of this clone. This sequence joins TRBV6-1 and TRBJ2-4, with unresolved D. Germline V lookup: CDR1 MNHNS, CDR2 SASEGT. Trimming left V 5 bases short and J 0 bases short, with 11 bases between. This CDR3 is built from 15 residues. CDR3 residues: CASSLAALAKNIQYF. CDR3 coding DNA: TGTGCCAGCAGTCTTGCGGCACTAGCCAAAAACATTCAGTACTTC.